This entry describes one T cell receptor (beta chain). V was pared by 2 bases and J by 2 bases, with 15 bases between. This CDR3 comprises 16 residues. The V gene's germline CDR1 is LGHDT and CDR2 YNNKEL (reference sequence). Sequenced by immunoSEQ multiplex PCR; TCRdb stores in-frame clones only, minus some. This table holds 450,000 to 600,000 clones, about 85% found once. This specimen comes from a study of blood T cell repertoires in COVID-19. Study-wide background: Spain, Italy and the United States supplied samples that represented acute and convalescent COVID-19. T cells, B-cell-depleted T cells, or PBMCs provided the cDNA or gDNA that served as material.

Participants were aged about 18 to 89 years from approximately 25 US areas. Participants were placed into cohorts based on the clinical history they reported. The chain is built from TRBV3-1 (or the pseudogene TRBV3-2) and TRBJ1-2, with D possibly matching TRBD1 (6 bases). The specimen was PBMCs or T cells enriched from blood (not recorded which). The origin of this receptor is a woman under 30 who had recovered from COVID-19. CDR3 sequence: CASSQTYRDPNYGYTF. The CDR3 DNA reads TGTGCCAGCAGCCAAACCTACAGGGACCCCAACTATGGCTACACCTTC.